This T cell receptor (beta chain) was found in a study of B cell selection in AIRE deficiency (dated by TCRdb to the late 2010s). General notes on the study: Researchers compared TCRbeta repertoires of sorted blood CD4+ conventional T cells and regulatory T cells in AIRE-deficient patients with those in healthy controls. The TCR-sequenced cohort comprised about 5 AIRE-deficient APECED patients and about 5 healthy control donors.

The immunoSEQ platform was used to sequence the TCRbeta chains. The source study handled its data this way. When Treg repertoires were pooled, patients gave 5.6x10^4 or so distinct TCRbeta sequences, while healthy donors gave 90,000 to 100,000. Treg TCRbeta sequences found in two or more individuals were defined as public, and these public Treg TCRbeta sequences were then searched for in Tconv repertoires. Differences between groups were assessed by Mann-Whitney U tests with Bonferroni-Dunn correction in GraphPad Prism 7.03. TCRdb limited this immuneACCESS table to in-frame rearrangements with V and J called. A share of clones is missing; checked studies link under half to unresolved V genes, and the rest is unexplained. V and J calls and clone size are copied from that table; D and trimming were computed from the DNA. The sample table holds 15,000 or so clones, of which more than 85% were seen once. The biggest ten clones account for more than 0.85% of the sample.

The research as a whole found: Of over 3,000 shared Treg TCRbeta sequences, 30% to 35% were shared only among healthy donors and 7.5% to 9.5% only among patients, suggesting less efficient Treg selection without AIRE. Only TCRbeta chains were sequenced, and approximately 35% of shared healthy-donor Treg sequences were also present in healthy Tconv cells, possibly due to differing TCRalpha chains. TCRBV gene usage, CDR3 length and TCR diversity in Tconv and Treg cells from AIRE-deficient patients were found to be similar to those in cells from healthy donors. Shared Treg sequences had shorter CDR3s, which reflects a bias toward rearrangements containing few non-templated nucleotide insertions. Approximately 31% of the Treg TCRbeta sequences shared among healthy donors turned up in patient Tconv cells, suggesting that Treg-biased clones are diverted into the Tconv compartment.

A remark on this clone: Its antigen is still unknown. No base quality information exists; no much larger clone differs at one position.

CD4+CD25hiCD127low/negative cells were sorted as the regulatory T cell population. APECED syndrome was present in the AIRE-deficient patients. Sorting of Tconv and Treg cells intended for TCRbeta sequencing was performed on a FACSAria flow cytometer. Sorted cells were collected in 5-ml round-bottom polystyrene tubes, and dry cell pellets were stored frozen at -80 degrees C prior to sequencing. Trimming takes 3 bases from V and 4 bases from J, and the germline ends sit 11 bases apart. The CDR3 covers 15 residues, taking in both the cysteine and the phenylalanine. Just CDR3 DNA is preserved here, 45 bases in frame from base 1. Sequences SGHRS (CDR1) and YFSETQ (CDR2) are obtained from the germline V gene.

The rearrangement joined TRBV5-1 to TRBJ1-6; the D gene is perhaps TRBD1, from 5 matching bases. The receptor was derived from a human donor with AIRE deficiency. Sequencing input: Tregs sorted from PBMCs. The sequence in DNA is TGCGCCAGCAGCTGGGGGACGCTTTATAATTCACCCCTCCACTTT. It codes for CASSWGTLYNSPLHF.